Presented here are 13 T cell receptor beta chains from one specimen sequenced in a study of OX40 agonist ivuxolimab in advanced cancers. Libraries were prepared by immunoSEQ multiplex PCR; TCRdb keeps only in-frame clonotypes and omits some of them. The sample has roughly 34,000 clones, around 90% seen once. Sequenced material: CD4+ or CD8+ T cells sorted from blood, taken in a trial of the OX40 agonist ivuxolimab. These receptors all stem from an adult with an advanced solid tumor such as melanoma, head and neck, liver or kidney cancer.

This chain connects TRBV5-1 to TRBJ2-1; TRBD1 agrees at 9 bases. The germline gives CDR1 SGHRS, CDR2 YFSETQ. The CDR3 is 17 residues long. Germline trimming cut 6 bases from V and 3 bases from J; bases unmatched to any gene: 13. Here the CDR3 DNA reads TGCGCCAGCAAGGTGGGTGGGATGACAGGGGGCTACAATGAGCAGTTCTTC. It codes for CASKVGGMTGGYNEQFF.

This chain uses TRBV9 with TRBJ2-2; D gene unclear. V lost 0 bases and J 8 bases, leaving 11 bases between the germline ends. Looked up from germline, CDR1 is SGDLS and CDR2 is YYNGEE. This CDR3 has 14 amino acids. This chain's CDR3 is CASSVELVRGELFF. The CDR3 DNA is TGTGCCAGCAGCGTAGAGTTAGTTAGAGGGGAGCTGTTTTTT. Combining the CDR3 with reference TRBV9 and TRBJ2-2 gives the whole variable domain DSGVTQTPKHLITATGQRVTLRCSPRSGDLSVYWYQQSLDQGLQFLIQYYNGEERAKGNILERFSAQQFPDLHSELNLSSLELGDSALYFCASSVELVRGELFFGEGSRLTVL.

This chain connects TRBV27 to TRBJ1-6; 8 nucleotides agree with TRBD1. The CDR3 contains 14 residues. CDR1 MNHEY and CDR2 SMNVEV come from the germline V gene (reference sequence). The V and J ends lost 6 bases and 7 bases, in that order; junction bases with no gene match: 5. The CDR3 loop is CASRLSGGNSPLHF. CDR3 in DNA: TGTGCCAGCAGGCTGTCAGGGGGCAATTCACCCCTCCACTTT.

The chain employs TRBV29-1 and TRBJ1-1; 10 nucleotides match TRBD1. The CDR3 has 13 amino acids. V lost 6 bases to trimming and J lost 3 bases; unmatched junction nucleotides: 4. Germline V gives CDR1 SQVTM, CDR2 ANQGSEA. The CDR3 sequence is CSVWGTGDTEAFF. The CDR3 DNA follows: TGCAGCGTGTGGGGGACAGGGGACACTGAAGCTTTCTTT.

The V and J genes are TRBV9 and TRBJ1-4; D is unresolved. V was trimmed by 0 bases and J by 3 bases, leaving 6 bases between them. Per the germline V gene, CDR1 is SGDLS and CDR2 is YYNGEE. The CDR3 loop spans 14 amino acids. Here the CDR3 reads CASSVGIANEKLFF. In DNA form, the CDR3 reads TGTGCCAGCAGCGTAGGGATTGCTAATGAAAAACTGTTTTTT.

The chain links TRBV29-1 to TRBJ1-2; D possibly corresponds to TRBD1 (6 bases). This CDR3 has 13 residues. V was trimmed by 4 bases and J by 7 bases, leaving 16 bases between them. CDR1 and CDR2 (germline): SQVTM, ANQGSEA. The CDR3 is CSVGLRGGVGYTF. The CDR3 DNA follows: TGCAGCGTTGGCCTAAGGGGGGGAGTTGGCTACACCTTC.

The chain employs TRBV5-1 and TRBJ2-2; no firm D call. This CDR3 spans 15 amino acids. Germline V gene data show CDR1 as SGHRS and CDR2 as YFSETQ. Trimming left V 5 bases short and J 1 base short, with 12 bases between. The DNA of the CDR3 is TGCGCCAGCAGTCCCCGGCCAGGGAACACCGGGGAGCTGTTTTTT. Protein sequence: CASSPRPGNTGELFF.

This rearrangement joins TRBV19 to TRBJ2-3, with TRBD2 matching 7 bases. The CDR3 contains 14 residues. CDR1 and CDR2 from the germline V gene are LNHDA and SQIVND (reference sequence). Losses at the gene ends were 5 bases for V and 1 base for J; bases not matched to a gene: 3. Written as DNA, the CDR3 is TGTGCCAGTAGTGGGGGGGACGGCACAGATACGCAGTATTTT. Translation gives CASSGGDGTDTQYF.

This sequence joins TRBV19 and TRBJ2-7; TRBD2 matches at 8 bases. This CDR3 has 15 amino acids. J was trimmed by 3 bases and V by 6 bases; bases with no gene match: 10. CDR1 is LNHDA and CDR2 is SQIVND in the germline V gene (reference sequence). The DNA of the CDR3 is TGTGCCAGTAGACTTAGAGTAGCGGGGATCTACGAGCAGTACTTC. This encodes CASRLRVAGIYEQYF.

The chain couples TRBV5-1 to TRBJ2-3; 9 positions agree with TRBD2. Germline CDR1 reads SGHRS; CDR2 reads YFSETQ. The CDR3 is 15 residues long. Trimming cost V 4 bases and J 4 bases; bases outside gene matches: 7. This CDR3 is CASSRQRGASDTQYF. CDR3 sequence (DNA): TGCGCCAGCAGCCGCCAGCGGGGGGCTTCAGATACGCAGTATTTT.

This chain links TRBV10-1 with TRBJ1-1, with unresolved D. Trimming took 2 bases from V and 2 from J, leaving 9 bases between them. The germline V gene encodes CDR1 WNHNN and CDR2 SYGVQD (reference sequence). The CDR3 length is 14 residues. This CDR3 reads CASSETRTNTEAFF. The CDR3 DNA sequence: TGCGCCAGCAGTGAGACGAGGACTAACACTGAAGCTTTCTTT.

J is TRBJ1-2 and V is TRBV7-2, with D uncertain. The CDR3 extends over 14 amino acids. Trimming pared 6 bases from V and 1 base from J, leaving 12 bases between. Germline CDR1 and CDR2: SGHTA and FQGNSA. DNA for the CDR3: TGTGCCAGCAGTCTCCACCGGGATAACTATGGCTACACCTTC. Translation: CASSLHRDNYGYTF. Full variable domain (missing parts from reference TRBV7-2 and TRBJ1-2): GAGVSQSPSNKVTEKGKDVELRCDPISGHTALYWYRQSLGQGLEFLIYFQGNSAPDKSGLPSDRFSAERTGGSVSTLTIQRTQQEDSAVYLCASSLHRDNYGYTFGSGTRLTVV.

This clone has a handful of counts. The CDR3: CASSPDRVGYTF. CDR3 in DNA: TGTGCCAGCAGCCCCGACAGGGTCGGCTACACCTTC. The V and J genes are TRBV7-6 and TRBJ1-2; 7 positions agree with TRBD1. The germline V gene encodes CDR1 SGHVS and CDR2 FNYEAQ. The CDR3 runs to 12 residues. Unmatched junction bases numbered 5, after V lost 5 bases and J lost 8 bases.